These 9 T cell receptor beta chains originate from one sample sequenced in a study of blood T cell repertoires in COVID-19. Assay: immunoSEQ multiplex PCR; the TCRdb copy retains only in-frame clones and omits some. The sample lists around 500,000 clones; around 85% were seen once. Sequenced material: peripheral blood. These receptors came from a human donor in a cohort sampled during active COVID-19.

CDR3: CASSQETRANTGELFF. The DNA of the CDR3 is TGCGCCAGCAGCCAAGAAACCAGGGCGAACACCGGGGAGCTGTTTTTT. The chain is built from TRBV4-3 and TRBJ2-2; a weak D match, TRBD1 (5 bases). Trimming shortened V by 0 bases and J by 0 bases, and 8 bases separated the two germline ends. Per the germline V gene, CDR1 is LGHNA and CDR2 is YSLEER. This CDR3 spans 16 amino acids.

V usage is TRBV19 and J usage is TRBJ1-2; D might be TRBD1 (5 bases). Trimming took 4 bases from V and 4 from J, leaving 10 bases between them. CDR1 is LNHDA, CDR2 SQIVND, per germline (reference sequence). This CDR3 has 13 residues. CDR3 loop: CASSTDTFYGYTF. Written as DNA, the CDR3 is TGTGCCAGTAGTACGGACACTTTCTATGGCTACACCTTC.

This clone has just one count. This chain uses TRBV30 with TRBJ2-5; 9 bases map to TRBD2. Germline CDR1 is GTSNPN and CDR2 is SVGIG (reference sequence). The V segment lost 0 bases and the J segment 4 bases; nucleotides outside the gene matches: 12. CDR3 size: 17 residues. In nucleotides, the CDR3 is TGTGCCTGGAGTGTATCGAAACCGGGTAGCGGGAGAGAGACCCAGTACTTC. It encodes CAWSVSKPGSGRETQYF.

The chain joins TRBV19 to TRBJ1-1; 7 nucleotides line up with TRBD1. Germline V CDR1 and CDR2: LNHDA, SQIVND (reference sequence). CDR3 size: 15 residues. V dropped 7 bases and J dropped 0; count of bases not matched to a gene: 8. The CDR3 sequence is CASIPAGTVNTEAFF. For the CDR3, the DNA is TGTGCCAGTATTCCGGCCGGGACAGTGAACACTGAAGCTTTCTTT.

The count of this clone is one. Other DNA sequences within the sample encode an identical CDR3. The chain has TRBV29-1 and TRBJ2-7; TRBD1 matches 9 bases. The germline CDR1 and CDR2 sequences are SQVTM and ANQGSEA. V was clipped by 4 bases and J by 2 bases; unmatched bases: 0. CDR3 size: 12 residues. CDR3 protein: CSVGQGAYEQYF. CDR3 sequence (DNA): TGCAGCGTTGGACAGGGGGCCTACGAGCAGTACTTC.

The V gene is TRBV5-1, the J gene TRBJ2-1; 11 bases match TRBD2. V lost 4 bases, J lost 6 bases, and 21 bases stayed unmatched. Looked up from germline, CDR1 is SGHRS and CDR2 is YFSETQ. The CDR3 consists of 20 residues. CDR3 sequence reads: CASSPGVPGTSGGPRNEQFF. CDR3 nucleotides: TGCGCCAGCAGCCCTGGGGTACCCGGGACTAGCGGCGGACCGCGCAATGAGCAGTTCTTC.

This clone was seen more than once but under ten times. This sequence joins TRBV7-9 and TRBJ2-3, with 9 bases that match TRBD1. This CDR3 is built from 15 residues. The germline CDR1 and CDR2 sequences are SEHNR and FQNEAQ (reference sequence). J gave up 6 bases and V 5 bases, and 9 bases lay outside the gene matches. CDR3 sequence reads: CASSPTGGYVDTQYF. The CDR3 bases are TGTGCCAGCAGCCCAACAGGGGGCTATGTGGATACGCAGTATTTT.

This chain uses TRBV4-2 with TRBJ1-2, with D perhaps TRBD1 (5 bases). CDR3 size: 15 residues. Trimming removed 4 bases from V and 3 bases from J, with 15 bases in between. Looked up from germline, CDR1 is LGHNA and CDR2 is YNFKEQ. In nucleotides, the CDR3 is TGTGCCAGCAGCCTTTCGGTAGGGACTGACTATGGCTACACCTTC. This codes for CASSLSVGTDYGYTF.

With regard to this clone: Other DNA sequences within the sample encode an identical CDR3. DNA of the CDR3: TGTGCCAGCAGCTATGACAGAATCTCCTACGAGCAGTACTTC. This sequence encodes CASSYDRISYEQYF. This rearrangement joins TRBV5-6 to TRBJ2-7; a weak D match, TRBD1 (5 bases). The V gene lost 3 bases and the J gene lost 0 bases, with 10 bases spanning the gap. The CDR3 consists of 14 residues. From germline, CDR1 is SGHDT and CDR2 YYEEEE.